Only a few counts were recorded for the clone carrying this TCR beta chain. Its antigen is not identified. The PCR had 60 Vbeta and 13 Jbeta primers. Data came from immunoSEQ multiplex PCR; TCRdb stores just in-frame clones and leaves some out. The sample lists about 190,000 clones; approximately 80% were seen once. This record comes from a study of cytomegalovirus exposure and HLA in healthy donors. The CDR3 runs to 12 residues. CDR1 and CDR2 (germline): MNHEY, SVGAGI. V dropped 5 bases and J dropped 8 bases, with 10 bases sitting between them. General observations from the study: Investigators reported over 150 TCR beta chains as tied to cytomegalovirus. Later on, analysis showed that most CMV-associated TCR beta chains appeared to be HLA-restricted.

The chain combines TRBV6-5 with TRBJ1-5; D remains unclear. The sequence was obtained from a woman under 40 in good health and CMV-seropositive. The sample was PBMCs. The CDR3 DNA follows: TGTGCCAGCAGTGATTTCGGGAAGCCCCAGCATTTT. It specifies CASSDFGKPQHF.